The sequence of this T cell receptor beta chain was determined in a study of T cell repertoires in cytomegalovirus infection. Broader study findings: Cumulative frequency of public TCR beta families picked out carriers of CMV plus the relevant HLA. In two of eight donors, the top clonotype was HLA-C-restricted CMV-specific.

Of note for this clonotype: Its antigen is unknown.

The CDR3 is 13 residues long. J lost 10 bases, V lost 4 bases, and 6 bases had no gene match. Germline-derived CDR1 and CDR2 are MNHEY and SMNVEV (reference sequence). TCRdb recomputed calls from the reads with MiXCR, one row per CDR3 protein. The sample has around 530,000 distinct CDR3 sequences, approximately 15% seen once. This chain uses TRBV27 with TRBJ1-4, with 7 bases matching TRBD1. The sample comprised CD8+ T cells from PBMCs. This TCR was sampled from a human donor in good health (CMV status not recorded). Some clones in this sample may be carry-over from other donors' samples. The CDR3 DNA is TGTGCCAGCAGTTACGGAGGGGGCGGAAAACTGTTTTTT. Translation gives CASSYGGGGKLFF.